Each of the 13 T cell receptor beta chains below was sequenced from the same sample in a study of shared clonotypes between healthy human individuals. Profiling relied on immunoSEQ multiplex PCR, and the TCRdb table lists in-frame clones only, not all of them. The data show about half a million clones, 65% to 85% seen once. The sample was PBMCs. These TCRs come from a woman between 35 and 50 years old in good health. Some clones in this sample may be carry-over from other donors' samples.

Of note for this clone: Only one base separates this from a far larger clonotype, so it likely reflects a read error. CDR3 in amino acids: CASSSRHMREKLFF. Here the CDR3 DNA reads TGTGCCAGCAGCTCCCGACATATGAGAGAAAAACTGTTTTTT. V is TRBV5-6 and J is TRBJ1-4; no clear D. The germline CDR1 and CDR2 sequences are SGHDT and YYEEEE. The CDR3 loop spans 14 amino acids. The V end was cut by 3 bases, the J end by 8 bases, with 14 bases between.

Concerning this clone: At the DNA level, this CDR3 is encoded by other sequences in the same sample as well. CDR3: CASSLGGGNQPQHF. The CDR3 nucleotides read TGCGCCAGCAGCTTGGGAGGGGGTAATCAGCCCCAGCATTTT. The chain joins TRBV5-1 to TRBJ1-5, with D tentatively TRBD1 (6 bases). The V gene lost 0 bases and the J gene lost 4 bases, with 8 bases spanning the gap. The CDR3 is made up of 14 amino acids. CDR1 and CDR2 from the germline V gene are SGHRS and YFSETQ.

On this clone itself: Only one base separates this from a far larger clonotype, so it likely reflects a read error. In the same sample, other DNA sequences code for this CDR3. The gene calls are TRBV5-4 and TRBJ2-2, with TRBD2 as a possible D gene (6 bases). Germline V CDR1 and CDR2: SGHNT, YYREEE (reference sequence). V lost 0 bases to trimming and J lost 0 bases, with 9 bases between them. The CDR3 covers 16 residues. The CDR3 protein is CASSLDRLANTGELFF. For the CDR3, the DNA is TGTGCCAGCAGCTTGGATAGACTAGCGAACACCGGGGAGCTGTTTTTT.

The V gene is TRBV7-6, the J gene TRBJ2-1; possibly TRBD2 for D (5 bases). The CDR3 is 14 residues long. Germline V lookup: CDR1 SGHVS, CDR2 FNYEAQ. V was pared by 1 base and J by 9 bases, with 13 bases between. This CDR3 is CASSLVLAVGEQFF. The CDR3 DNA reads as TGTGCCAGCAGCTTAGTGCTAGCAGTCGGTGAGCAGTTCTTC.

The CDR3 DNA reads as TGTGCCAGCAGACTCCCTGGTGGTTATGGCTACACCTTC. It specifies CASRLPGGYGYTF. The gene calls are TRBV28 and TRBJ1-2; D is unclear. The CDR3 length is 13 residues. In germline, CDR1 is MDHEN, CDR2 SYDVKM. Trimming took off 6 bases at V and 5 bases at J, with 13 bases between the two ends.

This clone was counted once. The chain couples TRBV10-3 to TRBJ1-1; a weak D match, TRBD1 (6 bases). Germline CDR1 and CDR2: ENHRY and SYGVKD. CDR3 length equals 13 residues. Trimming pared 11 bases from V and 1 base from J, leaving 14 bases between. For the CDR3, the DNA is TGTGCCCACAGGGCGGTACAGAACACTGAAGCTTTCTTT. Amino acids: CAHRAVQNTEAFF.

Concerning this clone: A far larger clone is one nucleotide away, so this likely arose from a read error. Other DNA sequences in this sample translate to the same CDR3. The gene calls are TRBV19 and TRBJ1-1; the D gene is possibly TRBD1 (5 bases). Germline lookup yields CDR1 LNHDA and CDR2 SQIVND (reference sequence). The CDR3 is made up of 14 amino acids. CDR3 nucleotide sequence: TGTGCCAGTACCTTGGACACGGCGTACACCGAAGCTTTCTTT. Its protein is CASTLDTAYTEAFF.

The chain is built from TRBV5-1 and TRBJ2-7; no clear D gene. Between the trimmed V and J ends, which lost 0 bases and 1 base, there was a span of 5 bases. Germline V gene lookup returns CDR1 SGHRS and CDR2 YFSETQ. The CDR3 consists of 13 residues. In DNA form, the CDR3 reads TGCGCCAGCAGCTTGGCTAAGTCCTACGAGCAGTACTTC. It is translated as CASSLAKSYEQYF.

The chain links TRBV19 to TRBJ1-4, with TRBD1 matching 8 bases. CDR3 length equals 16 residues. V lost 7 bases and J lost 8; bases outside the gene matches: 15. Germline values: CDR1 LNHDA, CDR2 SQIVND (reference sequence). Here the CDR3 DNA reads TGTGCCAGTACCGCCCTCGACAGGGGTTTAAGGGAAAAACTGTTTTTT. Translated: CASTALDRGLREKLFF.

The CDR3 bases are TGTGCCAGCAGCTCACCCCCTTGGGGCTACACCTTC. The encoded protein is CASSSPPWGYTF. J is TRBJ1-2 and V is TRBV6-5; D remains unclear. Per the germline V gene, CDR1 is MNHEY and CDR2 is SVGAGI. The CDR3 is made up of 12 amino acids. Trimming removed 6 bases from V and 8 bases from J, with 13 bases in between.

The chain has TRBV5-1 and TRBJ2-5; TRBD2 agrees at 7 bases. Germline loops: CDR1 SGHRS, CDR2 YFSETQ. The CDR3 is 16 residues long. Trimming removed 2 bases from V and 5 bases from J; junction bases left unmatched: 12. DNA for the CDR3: TGCGCCAGCAGCTTTAGTCCCGCGGGAGTAGGTGAGACCCAGTACTTC. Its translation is CASSFSPAGVGETQYF.

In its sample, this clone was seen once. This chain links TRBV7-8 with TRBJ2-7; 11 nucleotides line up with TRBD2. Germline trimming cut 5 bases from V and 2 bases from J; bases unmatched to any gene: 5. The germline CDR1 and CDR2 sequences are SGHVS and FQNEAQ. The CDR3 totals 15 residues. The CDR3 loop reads CASSQGTSGTYEQYF. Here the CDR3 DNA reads TGTGCCAGCAGCCAAGGGACTAGCGGAACCTACGAGCAGTACTTC.

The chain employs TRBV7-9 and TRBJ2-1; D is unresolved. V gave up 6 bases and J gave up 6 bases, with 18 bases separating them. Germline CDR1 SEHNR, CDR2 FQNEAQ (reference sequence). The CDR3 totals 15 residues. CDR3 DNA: TGTGCCAGCAGACCGACTCCTCTGCCAGGCAATGAGCAGTTCTTC. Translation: CASRPTPLPGNEQFF.